This TCR beta chain stems from a study of CD4 T cells in relation to SARS-CoV-2 and coronaviruses. Germline CDR1 and CDR2: MDHEN and SYDVKM. This CDR3 comprises 15 residues. Trimming at V came to 0 bases and at J to 4 bases, leaving 4 bases not matched to a gene. CD4+ T cells from unexposed donors were obtained before the COVID-19 pandemic (2011-2018). Sequenced by immunoSEQ multiplex PCR; TCRdb stores in-frame clones only, minus some. The sample lists more than 50,000 clones, 86% occurring once. The sample comprised memory CD4+ T cells from PBMCs. The sequence derives from a human donor in good health. The chain recombines TRBV28 with TRBJ1-1; 8 nucleotides align to TRBD1. This chain's CDR3 is CASSLWTGVSTEAFF. DNA for the CDR3: TGTGCCAGCAGTTTATGGACAGGGGTGAGCACTGAAGCTTTCTTT.